The present entry profiles one TCR beta chain with its context. What antigen it recognizes has not been identified. Qualities for individual bases were not recorded, and no much larger clone is one base off. Reading from cysteine to phenylalanine, the CDR3 counts 15 amino acids. The kept DNA is CDR3 alone, 45 bases in frame from the first base. CDR1 and CDR2, looked up from the germline V gene, are SGHTA and FQGNSA. V is shortened by 5 bases, J by 2 bases, and the region joining them spans 14 bases. Receptor libraries were prepared by PCR. The sequencer listed for this sample is Illumina HiSeq 2000. TCRdb reran the public reads through fastp at Q25 and MiXCR, keeping productive beta chains. All rows with the same CDR3 protein become a single entry with the most common DNA and genes. A total of about 3,800 distinct CDR3 sequences appear in this sample, approximately 20% of them only once. Roughly 50% of the sample is held by the ten biggest clonotypes.

This entry belongs to a study of tumor-infiltrating lymphocytes in oesophageal squamous cell carcinoma (TCRdb year 2016). This sequence originates from a male donor with esophageal squamous cell carcinoma. In this chain, TRBV7-2 is recombined with TRBJ2-3; TRBD2 might be the D gene, on 6 matching bases. Sample: normal esophageal tissue next to the tumor. The CDR3 protein sequence reads: CASSPRGANTDTQYF. The DNA sequence follows: TGTGCCAGCAGCCCGCGCGGGGCCAACACAGATACGCAGTATTTT.